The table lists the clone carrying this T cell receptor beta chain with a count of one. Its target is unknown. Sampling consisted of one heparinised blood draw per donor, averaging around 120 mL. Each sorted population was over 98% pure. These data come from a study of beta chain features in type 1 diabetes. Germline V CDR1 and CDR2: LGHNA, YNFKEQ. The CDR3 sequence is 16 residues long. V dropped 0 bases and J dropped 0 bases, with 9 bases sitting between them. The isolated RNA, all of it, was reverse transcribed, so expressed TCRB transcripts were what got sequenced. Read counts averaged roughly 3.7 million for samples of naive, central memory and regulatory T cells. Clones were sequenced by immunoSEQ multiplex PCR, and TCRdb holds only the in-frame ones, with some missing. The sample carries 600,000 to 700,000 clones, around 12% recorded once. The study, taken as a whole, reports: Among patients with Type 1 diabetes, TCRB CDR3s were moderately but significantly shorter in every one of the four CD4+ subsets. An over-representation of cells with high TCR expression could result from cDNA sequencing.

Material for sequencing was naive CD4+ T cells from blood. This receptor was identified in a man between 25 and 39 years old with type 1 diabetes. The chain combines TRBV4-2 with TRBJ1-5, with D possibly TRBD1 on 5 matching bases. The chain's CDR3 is CASSQDGRASNQPQHF. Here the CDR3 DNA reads TGTGCCAGCAGCCAAGATGGCAGGGCTAGCAATCAGCCCCAGCATTTT.